This T cell receptor (beta chain) was identified in a study of CD8+CD57+ T cells in acquired aplastic anemia. For the study at large: Mean yield of DNA from sorted CD4+ and CD8+ cells was 2.5 to 4 ug. Mean read depth for CD4+ cells from healthy donors was around 11 million. Study-level points and caveats: Statistical testing detected no significant gap in CD8+ Simpson's diversity between patients and controls. Patients and controls shared under 35 CD8+ CDR3 sequences, highly expressed in patients.

Germline assignment: CDR1 SGHVS and CDR2 FNYEAQ. V shed 3 bases and J shed 5 bases, with 17 bases lying between them. The CDR3 has 15 residues. The template for TCR beta VDJ and CDR3 sequence profiling was genomic DNA. TCRdb re-called the reads through MiXCR, storing one row per CDR3 protein. The sample consists of 200,000 to 250,000 distinct CDR3 sequences, about 59% of them appearing once. This clonotype showed up just a few times. Its antigen is still unknown. Sequenced material: sorted CD4+, CD8+, or CD8+CD57+ T cells (not recorded which) from PBMCs. The receptor comes from a human donor in good health. The genes are TRBV7-6 and TRBJ2-7; D not resolved. The CDR3 here is CASSFRLGSFHEQYF. CDR3 in DNA: TGTGCCAGCAGCTTCAGGCTAGGCTCTTTCCACGAGCAGTACTTC.